The clone carrying this T cell receptor beta chain was found a few times. Its antigen is currently unknown. The CDR3 ends on some other residue instead of the conserved phenylalanine or tryptophan, so this is likely a read error. The entry originates in a study of tumor-infiltrating lymphocytes in primary liver carcinoma. Study-level points and caveats: Tumor-adjacent and tumor-blood pairs shared a smaller degree of overlap than tumor region pairs. A significantly higher top-250-clone fraction was recorded for tumors than for blood (p = 0.039).

The ends were cut back, 10 bases at V and 8 bases at J, with 10 bases in the middle. CDR3 length: 10 amino acids. Per germline, CDR1 MDHEN and CDR2 SYDVKM. Both RNA and DNA were isolated together from about 21-30 mg of bulk tissue that had not been sorted. Researchers generated TCR beta cDNA from about 460 ng of total RNA, relying on a constant-region primer. Construction of TCR beta libraries relied on three successive nested multiplex PCR rounds employing slightly modified ARM-PCR. TRBV1-TRBV30 forward primers paired with a C-beta reverse primer were used in the first two PCR rounds, which ran 9 to 10 cycles each. TCRdb re-called the multiplex PCR reads with MiXCR, one entry per CDR3 protein. This table holds over 25,000 distinct CDR3 sequences, roughly 78% found once.

This sequence joins TRBV28 and TRBJ2-3, with a possible D match to TRBD1 (5 bases). The sequencing input was liver tumor tissue from sampling region 3. As for subset: tumor region T3, left-lateral pole. This sequence originates from a man aged 35 to 55 with primary liver carcinoma and hepatitis B virus infection. The CDR3 region is CATRVVTQYS. DNA of the CDR3: TGTGCCACCAGGGTTGTTACGCAGTATTCT.